This T cell receptor beta chain emerged from a study of technical replicates of blood from several donors. The data were produced by immunoSEQ multiplex PCR, yet TCRdb's version contains in-frame clones alone and is incomplete. In the table there are approximately 85,000 clones, approximately 95% of which are singletons. Sequencing was done on a sample of T cells isolated from PBMCs. This TCR was sampled from a human donor in good health.

CDR3 loop: CASRLAGVYLYNEQFF. For the CDR3, the DNA is TGTGCCAGTAGGCTAGCGGGGGTATATCTATACAATGAGCAGTTCTTC. This sequence joins TRBV5-8 and TRBJ2-1; 10 bases align to TRBD2. Germline V CDR1 and CDR2: SGHTS, YDEGEE. The V segment lost 8 bases and the J segment 4 bases; nucleotides outside the gene matches: 12. This CDR3 is built from 16 residues.